These 22 T cell receptor beta chains were all obtained from the same sample, sequenced in a study of cytomegalovirus exposure and HLA in healthy donors. Vbeta (60) and Jbeta (13) primers were used in the PCR. Here immunoSEQ multiplex PCR was the method, and the copy in TCRdb shows in-frame clones only, minus some. The repertoire holds 130,000 to 150,000 clones, with approximately 80% as singletons. Sequencing was performed on PBMCs. These receptors all stem from a woman under 30 in good health and CMV-seropositive.

This clone came up a few times. The chain couples TRBV11-2 to TRBJ2-2; 11 positions agree with TRBD2. The CDR3 is made up of 18 amino acids. CDR1 and CDR2 from the germline V gene are SGHAT and FQNNGV. V lost 2 bases, J lost 4 bases, and 9 bases stayed unmatched. CDR3 sequence: CASSLRLAGGPLTGELFF. For the CDR3, the DNA is TGTGCCAGCAGCTTAAGGCTAGCGGGGGGTCCGCTCACCGGGGAGCTGTTTTTT. Full variable domain (rest looked up from reference TRBV11-2 and TRBJ2-2): EAGVAQSPRYKIIEKRQSVAFWCNPISGHATLYWYQQILGQGPKLLIQFQNNGVVDDSQLPKDRFSAERLKGVDSTLKIQPAKLEDSAVYLCASSLRLAGGPLTGELFFGEGSRLTVL.

The CDR3 sequence is CASSTSTDSYEQYF. CDR3 nucleotides: TGTGCCAGCAGCACTAGCACAGACTCCTACGAGCAGTACTTC. The chain joins TRBV7-2 to TRBJ2-5; the D gene is possibly TRBD2 (6 bases). The J call may be incorrect, as the DNA end agrees better with TRBJ2-7. The length of the CDR3 is 14 residues. In germline, CDR1 is SGHTA, CDR2 FQGNSA.

DNA of the CDR3: TGTGCCAGCAATCGGCCCCAGGGGGCGCTCGAAAAACTGTTTTTT. Its protein is CASNRPQGALEKLFF. The chain carries TRBV2 and TRBJ1-4; TRBD1 agrees at 8 bases. After removal of 7 bases from V and 8 bases from J, the junction contained 12 bases not matched to a gene. The CDR3 contains 15 residues. Looked up from germline, CDR1 is SNHLY and CDR2 is FYNNEI.

V is TRBV15 and J is TRBJ2-5; D is perhaps TRBD1 (5 bases). In germline, CDR1 is LNHNV, CDR2 YYDKDF (reference sequence). The CDR3 has 15 amino acids. Trimming took off 4 bases at V and 3 bases at J, with 15 bases between the two ends. The DNA of the CDR3 is TGTGCCACCAGCATGAATTGGGGCGATAAAGAGACCCAGTACTTC. It codes for CATSMNWGDKETQYF.

This chain uses TRBV9 with TRBJ1-1, with 8 nucleotides matching TRBD1. The CDR3 spans 17 residues. CDR1 and CDR2 from the germline V gene are SGDLS and YYNGEE. V was pared by 3 bases and J by 0 bases, with 10 bases of the junction left unmatched. CDR3 protein: CASSENPGQALNTEAFF. CDR3 nucleotides: TGTGCCAGCAGCGAGAACCCGGGACAGGCGTTGAACACTGAAGCTTTCTTT.

CDR3 protein: CASSPRGTSGSSYEQYF. DNA for the CDR3: TGTGCCAGCTCACCACGTGGGACTAGCGGATCATCCTACGAGCAGTACTTC. The rearrangement uses TRBV18 and TRBJ2-7; 11 bases match TRBD2. V lost 1 base to trimming and J lost 1 base; unmatched junction nucleotides: 6. The CDR3 has 17 amino acids. CDR1 is KGHSH and CDR2 is LQKENI in the germline V gene. Variable domain in full (rest from reference TRBV18 and TRBJ2-7): NAGVMQNPRHLVRRRGQEARLRCSPMKGHSHVYWYRQLPEEGLKFMVYLQKENIIDESGMPKERFSAEFPKEGPSILRIQQVVRGDSAAYFCASSPRGTSGSSYEQYFGPGTRLTVT.

The chain employs TRBV28 and TRBJ2-1; D call uncertain. Germline CDR1 is MDHEN and CDR2 is SYDVKM. CDR3 length: 15 residues. Trimming left V 5 bases short and J 5 bases short, with 16 bases between. CDR3 bases: TGTGCCAGCAGTAAGAAACCGATCACTCACAATGAGCAGTTCTTC. Its protein product is CASSKKPITHNEQFF.

The V gene is TRBV5-1, the J gene TRBJ2-5; TRBD1 might be the D (7 bases). V gave up 3 bases and J gave up 4 bases, with 13 bases separating them. In germline, CDR1 is SGHRS, CDR2 YFSETQ. This CDR3 has 14 residues. The CDR3 nucleotides are TGCGCCAGCAGCTACCTTCAGGGGGGAGAGACCCAGTACTTC. This gives the protein CASSYLQGGETQYF.

This clone showed up just a few times. J is TRBJ2-3 and V is TRBV19; the match to TRBD2 covers 13 bases. In germline, CDR1 is LNHDA, CDR2 SQIVND (reference sequence). The junction had 5 bases not matched to a gene; V was cut back by 4 bases and J by 4 bases. The CDR3 consists of 16 residues. CDR3 DNA: TGTGCCAGTAGTAGACTAGCGGGGGGAGGGGCAGATACGCAGTATTTT. Its translation is CASSRLAGGGADTQYF.

J is TRBJ1-1 and V is TRBV10-2, with 8 bases that match TRBD1. Trimming at V came to 7 bases and at J to 4 bases, leaving 11 bases not matched to a gene. The CDR3 consists of 15 residues. Per germline, CDR1 WSHSY and CDR2 SAAADI. CDR3 residues: CASTGQGAGSTEAFF. CDR3 coding DNA: TGCGCCAGCACCGGACAGGGAGCAGGAAGCACTGAAGCTTTCTTT.

The chain uses TRBV6-5 and TRBJ2-7; tentative D call: TRBD2 (6 bases). CDR1 MNHEY and CDR2 SVGAGI come from the germline V gene. This CDR3 region has 12 residues. V dropped 2 bases and J dropped 10 bases, with 12 bases sitting between them. DNA of the CDR3: TGTGCCAGCAGTTACCGGGGGAGCCCCCAGTACTTC. Translation gives CASSYRGSPQYF.

This clone was observed a single time. CDR3 region: CASSRETGANEQYF. The CDR3 DNA sequence: TGTGCCAGCAGCAGGGAGACAGGGGCAAACGAGCAGTACTTC. The chain links TRBV5-4 to TRBJ2-7, with 8 nucleotides matching TRBD1. The V gene's germline CDR1 is SGHNT and CDR2 YYREEE (reference sequence). The V segment lost 4 bases and the J segment 5 bases; nucleotides outside the gene matches: 8. This CDR3 is 14 amino acids long. The full variable domain, in which reference TRBV5-4 and TRBJ2-7 provide the parts outside the CDR3, is ETGVTQSPTHLIKTRGQQVTLRCSSQSGHNTVSWYQQALGQGPQFIFQYYREEENGRGNFPPRFSGLQFPNYSSELNVNALELDDSALYLCASSRETGANEQYFGPGTRLTVT.

The sample holds a few counts of this clone. V is TRBV6-1 and J is TRBJ2-3; 7 nucleotides line up with TRBD2. Germline V lookup: CDR1 MNHNS, CDR2 SASEGT. With 4 bases clipped from V and 6 bases from J, the junction kept 7 bases outside the gene matches. The length of the CDR3 is 14 residues. The chain's CDR3 is CASSAEAGSDTQYF. CDR3 DNA sequence: TGTGCCAGCAGTGCGGAAGCGGGATCGGATACGCAGTATTTT.

This chain links TRBV4-1 with TRBJ2-3; D ambiguous. CDR1 and CDR2 from the germline V gene are MGHRA and YSYEKL. The germline V and J ends were trimmed by 1 base and 3 bases, with 14 bases remaining between them. The CDR3 spans 16 residues. CDR3 DNA: TGCGCCAGCAGCCAAGGTAACAGAGTTTCTACAGATACGCAGTATTTT. Amino acids: CASSQGNRVSTDTQYF.

The chain has TRBV6-1 and TRBJ1-1; D gene uncertain. V was pared by 6 bases and J by 6 bases, with 8 bases between. The CDR3 loop spans 11 amino acids. Germline V CDR1 and CDR2: MNHNS, SASEGT. CDR3 amino acids: CASSHFSEAFF. CDR3 nucleotide sequence: TGTGCCAGCAGCCACTTCTCTGAAGCTTTCTTT.

The genes are TRBV12-5 and TRBJ2-2; no clear D. Trimming took 2 bases from V and 3 from J, leaving 7 bases between them. The germline V gene has CDR1 LGHNT and CDR2 FRNRAP. The CDR3 has 14 amino acids. CDR3 bases: TGTGCTAGTGGTTTGCTTCGGGACACCGGGGAGCTGTTTTTT. Translated: CASGLLRDTGELFF.

The chain uses TRBV7-9 and TRBJ2-3; no clear D. This CDR3 contains 12 residues. Trimming left V 7 bases short and J 3 bases short, with 8 bases between. CDR1 and CDR2 from the germline V gene are SEHNR and FQNEAQ (reference sequence). The CDR3: CASNTITDTQYF. For the CDR3, the DNA is TGTGCCAGCAACACAATTACAGATACGCAGTATTTT.

The rearrangement uses TRBV7-2 and TRBJ2-1; 9 bases are shared with TRBD2. CDR1 is SGHTA and CDR2 is FQGNSA in the germline V gene. V trimming: 1 base; J trimming: 9 bases; junction bases outside the gene matches: 10. This CDR3 contains 16 residues. CDR3 region: CASSLGDAGGLGEQFF. The CDR3 bases are TGTGCCAGCAGCTTAGGGGATGCGGGGGGGCTCGGTGAGCAGTTCTTC.

The chain carries TRBV7-2 and TRBJ1-2, with 8 bases identical to TRBD1. This CDR3 spans 17 amino acids. Germline V CDR1 and CDR2: SGHTA, FQGNSA. V shed 7 bases and J 5 bases; nucleotides not matched to a gene: 18. CDR3 region: CASTFKAGAGGWYGYTF. The CDR3 nucleotides are TGTGCCAGCACCTTTAAGGCCGGGGCAGGGGGCTGGTATGGCTACACCTTC.

The rearrangement uses TRBV6-6 and TRBJ1-2, with D hard to call. This CDR3 is 14 amino acids long. Germline CDR1 reads MNHNY; CDR2 reads SVGAGI (reference sequence). Trimming took 4 bases from V and 2 from J, leaving 11 bases between them. The CDR3 nucleotides read TGTGCCAGCAGTTTTGACAAGGCGAACTATGGCTACACCTTC. This codes for CASSFDKANYGYTF.

The chain recombines TRBV4-3 with TRBJ1-1; 9 nucleotides align to TRBD1. The CDR3 is 15 amino acids. Germline trimming cut 4 bases from V and 8 bases from J; bases unmatched to any gene: 11. Germline-derived CDR1 and CDR2 are LGHNA and YSLEER. The CDR3 DNA is TGCGCCAGCAGCCCTAGCAGGGACAGGGTGGAGGAAGCTTTCTTT. Amino acids: CASSPSRDRVEEAFF.

Here the CDR3 reads CASSPGHQNEKLFF. The DNA of the CDR3 is TGTGCCAGTAGCCCGGGACACCAGAATGAAAAACTGTTTTTT. The J gene is TRBJ1-4, the V gene TRBV19, with D maybe TRBD1 (6 bases). Germline lookup yields CDR1 LNHDA and CDR2 SQIVND (reference sequence). There are 14 residues in the CDR3. Trimming took off 6 bases at V and 5 bases at J, with 13 bases between the two ends. The entire variable domain, with the rest obtained from reference TRBV19 and TRBJ1-4, is as follows: DGGITQSPKYLFRKEGQNVTLSCEQNLNHDAMYWYRQDPGQGLRLIYYSQIVNDFQKGDIAEGYSVSREKKESFPLTVTSAQKNPTAFYLCASSPGHQNEKLFFGSGTQLSVL.